The present TCR beta chain was sequenced within a study of blood T cell repertoires in COVID-19. Study-level background: Both acute and convalescent COVID-19 samples were obtained from the United States, Italy and Spain. PBMCs, B-cell-depleted T cells, or T cells were the source of the cDNA or gDNA that made up the material.

Individuals drawn from around 24 US areas were roughly 18 to 95 years old. Assignments of participants to cohorts depended upon their own reported clinical history. The CDR3 has 16 residues. V lost 1 base and J lost 2; bases outside the gene matches: 7. Germline CDR1 is LNHNV and CDR2 is YYDKDF (reference sequence). The repertoire was sequenced with immunoSEQ multiplex PCR; TCRdb's copy has only in-frame clones and lacks some. The sample consists of around 450,000 clones, 70% to 90% of them appearing once. The sequence came from a woman aged 18-30 years with acute COVID-19. The V gene is TRBV15, the J gene TRBJ1-1, with 7 nucleotides matching TRBD1. Sequences were obtained from PBMCs or T cells enriched from blood (not recorded which). The CDR3 loop is CATSRVRDSYNTEAFF. The CDR3 coding sequence is TGTGCCACCAGCAGAGTTCGGGACAGTTATAACACTGAAGCTTTCTTT.